This T cell receptor beta chain comes out of a study of T cells after posttransplantation cyclophosphamide. Libraries were prepared by immunoSEQ multiplex PCR; TCRdb keeps only in-frame clonotypes and omits some of them. Recorded here are 35,000 to 55,000 clones, with no singletons, and the ten leading clones hold about 2.3%. This clone showed up many times. Germline V CDR1 and CDR2: SGHVS, FNYEAQ. Unmatched junction bases numbered 3, after V lost 2 bases and J lost 7 bases. The CDR3 length is 16 residues. The clonotype was recovered from a man in his forties in good health, CMV-negative, and a related stem cell transplant donor. V and J are TRBV7-6 and TRBJ2-1, with 15 bases fitting TRBD2. Sequencing input: PBMCs. CDR3 amino acids: CASSLPGLAGGNEQFF. In DNA form, the CDR3 reads TGTGCCAGCAGCTTACCAGGACTAGCGGGAGGGAATGAGCAGTTCTTC.